This is a list of T cell receptor beta chains from one sample in a study of blood T cell repertoires in COVID-19. Sequencing was performed with immunoSEQ multiplex PCR; in TCRdb, only in-frame clones are kept and a portion is missing. The data hold 250,000 to 350,000 clones, with around 87% observed a single time. The sequenced sample consisted of peripheral blood. Source of these receptors: a woman aged 25 to 39 who had recovered from COVID-19. Each CDR3 is given with its conserved first and last residue. Each record gives: D gene, clone size, J gene, V gene, CDR3 DNA, CDR3 protein. The D gene is left open where the match is weak. Size tells how often a clone was seen (once, few, many) or the class of an expanded clone, and some rows leave it out.

TRBD1 | NA | TRBJ2-2 | TRBV5-4 | TGTGCCAGCAGCCAGGGACAGGGGCACACCGGGGAGCTGTTTTTT | CASSQGQGHTGELFF
NA | NA | TRBJ1-5 | TRBV19 | TGTGCCAGTAGTATAATGATGGAGGGGGGGACGGAGCCCCAGCATTTT | CASSIMMEGGTEPQHF
TRBD2 | NA | TRBJ2-1 | TRBV7-6 | TGTGCCAGCAGCCCCTTGACTAGCGGGAGGTTAAGGAATGAGCAGTTCTTC | CASSPLTSGRLRNEQFF
NA | NA | TRBJ2-3 | TRBV7-9 | TGTGCCAGCAGCCCGCGACTGGGGAGGGATACGCAGTATTTT | CASSPRLGRDTQYF
NA | once | TRBJ2-2 | TRBV2 | TGTGCCAGCAGTCAGGAGGGCCGTTCGAACACCGGGGAGCTGTTTTTT | CASSQEGRSNTGELFF
TRBD2 | NA | TRBJ2-3 | TRBV27 | TGTGCCAGCAGCCCAACCGGACTAGCGGGGGTTATTGATACGCAGTATTTT | CASSPTGLAGVIDTQYF
NA | NA | TRBJ2-5 | TRBV21-1 | TGTGCCAGCAGCAAAGCGCTGTTTTCCGGTTTGGGAGAAGAGACCCAGTACTTC | CASSKALFSGLGEETQYF
NA | NA | TRBJ2-5 | TRBV5-1 | TGCGCCAGCAGCTTGGATTGGCGGCGCCAAGAGACCCAGTACTTC | CASSLDWRRQETQYF
NA | NA | TRBJ2-7 | TRBV4-3 | TGCGCCAGCAGCCAAGAAACAGCTCTTGCCTACGAGCAGTACTTC | CASSQETALAYEQYF
TRBD1 | NA | TRBJ1-1 | TRBV6-5 | TGTGCCAGCAACAAACAGGGGTACACTGAAGCTTTCTTT | CASNKQGYTEAFF
TRBD1 | few | TRBJ1-2 | TRBV24-1 | TGTGCCACCAGTGATTTGGCCGGGACAGGGGGCGGCTACACCTTC | CATSDLAGTGGGYTF
TRBD2 | NA | TRBJ2-7 | TRBV2 | TGTGCCAGCAAGGCCAGCGGGAGCTCCTACGAGCAGTACTTC | CASKASGSSYEQYF
NA | once | TRBJ1-2 | TRBV28 | TGTGCCAGCAGTTTAGACTCCCGGGGGTATGGCTACACCTTC | CASSLDSRGYGYTF
NA | once | TRBJ2-5 | TRBV14 | TGTGCCAGCAGCCAAAAGGGGGAGACCCAGTACTTC | CASSQKGETQYF
NA | NA | TRBJ1-1 | TRBV7-9 | TGTGCCAGCAGCTTAGAAGTCCGACTGGGGCCAACTCCTGAAGCTTTCTTT | CASSLEVRLGPTPEAFF
TRBD1 | NA | TRBJ2-7 | TRBV10-1 | TGCGCCAGCAAGGGACAGGAAGCCTACGAGCAGTACTTC | CASKGQEAYEQYF
TRBD1 | NA | TRBJ1-1 | TRBV30 | TGTGCCTGGAGTGACGGACAGGGGAGCACTGAAGCTTTCTTT | CAWSDGQGSTEAFF
TRBD2 | NA | TRBJ2-5 | TRBV30 | TGTGCCTGGAGTACATCCCGGACTAGCGGGGGTATTATGGAGACCCAGTACTTC | CAWSTSRTSGGIMETQYF
NA | NA | TRBJ1-6 | TRBV27 | TGTGCCAGCAGTCCCCCCTTCAGGGGCTCACCCCTCCACTTT | CASSPPFRGSPLHF
NA | NA | TRBJ1-1 | TRBV19 | TGTGCCAGTAGTATAGGGCGGGGGAACACTGAAGCTTTCTTT | CASSIGRGNTEAFF
TRBD1 | NA | TRBJ1-3 | TRBV10-3 | TGTGCCCTCTCACCCCACCCAGGGGGGTTTGGCACTGGAAACACCATATATTTT | CALSPHPGGFGTGNTIYF
NA | NA | TRBJ2-7 | TRBV6-5 | TGTGCCAGCAGTTACTCGTCAGTTTCCTACGAGCAGTACTTC | CASSYSSVSYEQYF
TRBD2 | NA | TRBJ2-5 | TRBV6-5 | TGTGCCAGCAGAGTTGGACTAGCGGGGGCCCAGTACTTC | CASRVGLAGAQYF
TRBD1 | NA | TRBJ2-2 | TRBV10-3 | TGTGCCATCAGATCGACAGGGGCCGGGGAGCTGTTTTTT | CAIRSTGAGELFF
TRBD1 | NA | TRBJ2-7 | TRBV3-1/TRBV3-2 | TGTGCCAGCAGCCAAAGGGACAGGGTATACGAGCAGTACTTC | CASSQRDRVYEQYF
NA | NA | TRBJ2-1 | TRBV5-4 | TGTGCCAGCAGCTTAGTGACTAGGGCCGAATACAATGAGCAGTTCTTC | CASSLVTRAEYNEQFF
TRBD2 | NA | TRBJ2-5 | TRBV2 | TGTGCCAGCAGTCCTAGCGGGGGGGCGGAACAAGAGACCCAGTACTTC | CASSPSGGAEQETQYF
TRBD2 | NA | TRBJ2-1 | TRBV6-6 | TGTGCCAGCAGTCGGACTAGCGGGAGGGCCTCGGACAATGAGCAGTTCTTC | CASSRTSGRASDNEQFF
TRBD1 | NA | TRBJ1-4 | TRBV7-2 | TGTGCCAGCAGCCAACAGGGGGCGGGTGAAAAACTGTTTTTT | CASSQQGAGEKLFF
NA | NA | TRBJ1-5 | TRBV7-2 | TGTGCCAGCAGCTTGGACAGCGGTCAGCCCCAGCATTTT | CASSLDSGQPQHF
NA | NA | TRBJ2-7 | TRBV6-5 | TGTGCCAGCATCGAGACATCGGCCTACGAGCAGTACTTC | CASIETSAYEQYF
NA | NA | TRBJ2-7 | TRBV11-2 | TGTGCCAGCAGCTCGAGCCTCGGGACTTCGTACGAGCAGTACTTC | CASSSSLGTSYEQYF
NA | NA | TRBJ1-2 | TRBV7-9 | TGTGCCAGCAGTCCCCCAGGGGTCTATGGCTACACCTTC | CASSPPGVYGYTF
TRBD1 | NA | TRBJ1-1 | TRBV18 | TGTGCCAGCTCGCCGGGACAGGGGAACACTGAAGCTTTCTTT | CASSPGQGNTEAFF
TRBD2 | NA | TRBJ2-7 | TRBV5-1 | TGCGCCAGCAGCTTTGGGACTACCTCCTACGAGCAGTACTTC | CASSFGTTSYEQYF
TRBD1 | once | TRBJ1-5 | TRBV6-1 | TGTGCCAGCAGTGAAAGGATGGGACAGTCTTACAATCAGCCCCAGCATTTT | CASSERMGQSYNQPQHF
TRBD1 | NA | TRBJ1-5 | TRBV6-1 | TGTGCCAGCAGTGTCAGAACCGGGACAGGGGATTGGTATAGCAATCAGCCCCAGCATTTT | CASSVRTGTGDWYSNQPQHF
NA | NA | TRBJ2-2 | TRBV7-9 | TGTGCCAGCAGAAGGGACTCGGAGCTGTTTTTT | CASRRDSELFF